The source of this TCR beta chain is a study of T cell changes during pregnancy in multiple sclerosis. Germline V CDR1 and CDR2: SGHVS, FNYEAQ. CDR3 length equals 18 residues. V was pared by 5 bases and J by 0 bases, with 23 bases between. Sequencing was performed with immunoSEQ multiplex PCR; in TCRdb, only in-frame clones are kept and a portion is missing. The sample shows roughly 28,000 clones, around 90% of them seen only once. The sequence was obtained from a female donor with multiple sclerosis, enrolled in a pregnancy study. The V call is TRBV7-6, the J call TRBJ2-7, with D possibly TRBD1 on 6 matching bases. Sample: CD8+ T cells from peripheral blood mononuclear cells, taken before pregnancy. CDR3 loop: CASSRRPVQGSSSYEQYF. As DNA, the CDR3 is TGTGCCAGCAGCCGACGACCTGTGCAGGGGTCCTCCTCCTACGAGCAGTACTTC.